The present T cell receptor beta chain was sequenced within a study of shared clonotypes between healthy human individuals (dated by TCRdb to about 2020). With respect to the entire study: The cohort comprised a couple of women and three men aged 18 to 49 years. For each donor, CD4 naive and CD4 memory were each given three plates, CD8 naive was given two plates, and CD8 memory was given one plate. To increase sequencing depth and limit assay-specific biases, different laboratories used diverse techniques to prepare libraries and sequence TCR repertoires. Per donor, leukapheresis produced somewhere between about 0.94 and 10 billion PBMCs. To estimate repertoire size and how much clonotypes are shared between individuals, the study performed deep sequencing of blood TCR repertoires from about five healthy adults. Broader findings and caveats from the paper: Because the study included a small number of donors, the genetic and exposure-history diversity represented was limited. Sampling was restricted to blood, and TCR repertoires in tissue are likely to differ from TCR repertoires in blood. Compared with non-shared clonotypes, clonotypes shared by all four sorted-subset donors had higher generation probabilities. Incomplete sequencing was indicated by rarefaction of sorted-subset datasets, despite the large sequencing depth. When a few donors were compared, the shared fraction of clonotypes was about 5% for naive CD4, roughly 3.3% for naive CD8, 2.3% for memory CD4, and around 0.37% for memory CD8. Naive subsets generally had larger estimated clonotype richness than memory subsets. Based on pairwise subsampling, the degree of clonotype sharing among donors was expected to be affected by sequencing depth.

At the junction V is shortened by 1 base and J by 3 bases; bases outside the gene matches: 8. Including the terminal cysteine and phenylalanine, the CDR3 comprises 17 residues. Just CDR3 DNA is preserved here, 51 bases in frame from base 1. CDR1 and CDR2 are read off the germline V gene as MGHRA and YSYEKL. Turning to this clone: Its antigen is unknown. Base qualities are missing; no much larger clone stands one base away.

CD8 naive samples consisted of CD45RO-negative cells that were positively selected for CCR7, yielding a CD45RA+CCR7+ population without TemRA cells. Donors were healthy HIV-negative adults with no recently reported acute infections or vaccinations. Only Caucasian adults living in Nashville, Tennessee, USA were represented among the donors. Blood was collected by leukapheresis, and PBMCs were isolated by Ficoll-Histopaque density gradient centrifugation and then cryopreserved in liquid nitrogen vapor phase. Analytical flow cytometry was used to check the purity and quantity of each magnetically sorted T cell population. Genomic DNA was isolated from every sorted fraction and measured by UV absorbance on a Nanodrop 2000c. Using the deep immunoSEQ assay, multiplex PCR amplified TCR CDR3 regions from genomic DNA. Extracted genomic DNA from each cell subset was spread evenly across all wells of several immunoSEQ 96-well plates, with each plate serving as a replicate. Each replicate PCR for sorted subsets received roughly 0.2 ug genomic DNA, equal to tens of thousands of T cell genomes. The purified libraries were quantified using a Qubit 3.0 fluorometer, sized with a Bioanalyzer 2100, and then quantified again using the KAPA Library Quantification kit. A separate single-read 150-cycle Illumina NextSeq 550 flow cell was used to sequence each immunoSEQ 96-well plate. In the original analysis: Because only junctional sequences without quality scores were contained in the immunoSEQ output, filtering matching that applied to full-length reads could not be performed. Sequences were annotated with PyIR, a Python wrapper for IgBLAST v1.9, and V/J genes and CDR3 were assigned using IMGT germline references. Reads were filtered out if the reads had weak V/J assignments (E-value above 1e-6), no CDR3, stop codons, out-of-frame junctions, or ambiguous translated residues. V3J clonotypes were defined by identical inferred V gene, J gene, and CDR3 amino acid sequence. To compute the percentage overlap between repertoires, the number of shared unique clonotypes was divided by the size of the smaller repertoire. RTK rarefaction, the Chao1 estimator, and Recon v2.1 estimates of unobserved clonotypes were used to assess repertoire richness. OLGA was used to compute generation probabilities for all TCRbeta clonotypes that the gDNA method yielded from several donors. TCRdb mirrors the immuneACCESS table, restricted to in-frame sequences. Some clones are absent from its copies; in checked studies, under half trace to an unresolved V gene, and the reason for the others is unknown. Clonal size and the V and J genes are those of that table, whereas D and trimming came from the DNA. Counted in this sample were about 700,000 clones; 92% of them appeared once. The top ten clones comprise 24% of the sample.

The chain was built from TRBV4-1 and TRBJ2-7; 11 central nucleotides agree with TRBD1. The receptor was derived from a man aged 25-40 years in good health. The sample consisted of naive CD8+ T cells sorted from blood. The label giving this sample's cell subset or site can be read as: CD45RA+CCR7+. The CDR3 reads CASSQGGGTGGFYEQYF. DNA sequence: TGCGCCAGCAGCCAAGGGGGAGGGACAGGGGGGTTCTACGAGCAGTACTTC.